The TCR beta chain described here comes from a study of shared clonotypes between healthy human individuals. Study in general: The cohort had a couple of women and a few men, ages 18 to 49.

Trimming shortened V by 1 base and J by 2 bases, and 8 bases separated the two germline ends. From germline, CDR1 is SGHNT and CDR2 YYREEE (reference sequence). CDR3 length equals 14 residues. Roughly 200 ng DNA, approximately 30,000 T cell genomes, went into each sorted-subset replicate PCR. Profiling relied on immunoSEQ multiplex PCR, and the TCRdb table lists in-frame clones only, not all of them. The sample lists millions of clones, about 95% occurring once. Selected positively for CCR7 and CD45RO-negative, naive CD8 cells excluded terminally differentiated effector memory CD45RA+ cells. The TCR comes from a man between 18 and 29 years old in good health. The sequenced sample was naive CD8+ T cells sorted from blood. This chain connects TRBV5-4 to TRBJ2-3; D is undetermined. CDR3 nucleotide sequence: TGTGCCAGCAGCTTGCTGGACCCCACAGATACGCAGTATTTT. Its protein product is CASSLLDPTDTQYF.